The 8 T cell receptor beta chains below all came from one sample that was sequenced in a study of blood T cell repertoires in COVID-19. The assay was immunoSEQ multiplex PCR, and TCRdb's table has in-frame clones only and misses some. The sample shows approximately 290,000 clones, about 89% of them seen only once. The sample taken for sequencing was peripheral blood. The receptors stem from a man aged 30 to 39 with acute or convalescent COVID-19.

This clone was seen only a few times. The chain recombines TRBV30 with TRBJ1-1; D uncertain. The CDR3 totals 12 residues. Between the trimmed V and J ends, which lost 5 bases and 11 bases, there was a span of 18 bases. Germline values: CDR1 GTSNPN, CDR2 SVGIG (reference sequence). Here the CDR3 DNA reads TGTGCCTGGGTCGGGGTGGCGAATGGGGCTTTCTTT. Translating it yields CAWVGVANGAFF.

The rearrangement uses TRBV6-6 and TRBJ2-5; weak D call: TRBD1 (5 bases). V shed 6 bases and J shed 4 bases, with 9 bases lying between them. Germline assignment: CDR1 MNHNY and CDR2 SVGAGI (reference sequence). The CDR3 contains 12 residues. CDR3 sequence reads: CASRSDTETQYF. CDR3 DNA sequence: TGTGCCAGCAGGTCGGACACAGAGACCCAGTACTTC.

The chain joins TRBV4-1 to TRBJ1-3; D is ambiguous. CDR3 length: 16 amino acids. V shed 0 bases and J shed 0 bases, with 9 bases lying between them. Germline V gene lookup returns CDR1 MGHRA and CDR2 YSYEKL. This CDR3 reads CASSQDRLSSGNTIYF. The CDR3 nucleotides read TGCGCCAGCAGCCAAGATAGACTGAGCTCTGGAAACACCATATATTTT.

This clone was seen only a few times. J is TRBJ1-1 and V is TRBV3-1 (or the pseudogene TRBV3-2), with a weak D call TRBD1 (6 bases). V shed 4 bases and J shed 1 base, with 16 bases lying between them. Germline CDR1 LGHDT, CDR2 YNNKEL (reference sequence). CDR3 length: 16 residues. This chain's CDR3 is CASSLIFATGNTEAFF. Written as DNA, the CDR3 is TGTGCCAGCAGCCTCATATTCGCGACAGGGAACACTGAAGCTTTCTTT.

J is TRBJ2-3 and V is TRBV12-5; D might be TRBD2 (6 bases). CDR1 is LGHNT and CDR2 is FRNRAP in the germline V gene. Trimming took 4 bases from V and 2 from J, leaving 10 bases between them. The CDR3 is 14 residues long. CDR3 residues: CASGSGVSTDTQYF. CDR3 nucleotides: TGTGCTAGTGGTTCGGGGGTTTCCACAGATACGCAGTATTTT.

This chain joins TRBV3-1 (or the pseudogene TRBV3-2) and TRBJ1-5; unclear D gene. Trimming shortened V by 5 bases and J by 2 bases, and 10 bases separated the two germline ends. Germline assignment: CDR1 LGHDT and CDR2 YNNKEL (reference sequence). This CDR3 spans 14 amino acids. CDR3 residues: CASSSGLRNQPQHF. The CDR3 DNA is TGTGCCAGCAGCTCCGGGTTACGCAATCAGCCCCAGCATTTT.

The rearrangement links TRBV6-5 to TRBJ1-2; tentatively, D is TRBD1 (5 bases). The CDR3 runs to 16 residues. CDR1 is MNHEY, CDR2 SVGAGI, per germline. Between the trimmed V and J ends, which lost 4 bases and 4 bases, there was a span of 19 bases. The CDR3: CASSSMGTGGPYGYTF. CDR3 bases: TGTGCCAGCAGTTCGATGGGGACTGGAGGACCCTATGGCTACACCTTC.

The chain combines TRBV5-1 with TRBJ2-7; a weak D match, TRBD2 (5 bases). The CDR3 contains 14 residues. The V end was cut by 4 bases, the J end by 5 bases, with 16 bases between. Germline CDR1 SGHRS, CDR2 YFSETQ. DNA of the CDR3: TGCGCCAGCAGCATGACTACCCTCACTGACGAGCAGTACTTC. This gives the protein CASSMTTLTDEQYF.